The rows below give T cell receptor beta chains drawn from one sample of a study of shared clonotypes between healthy human individuals. Profiling relied on immunoSEQ multiplex PCR, and the TCRdb table lists in-frame clones only, not all of them. This sample has around 1,900,000 clones, with roughly 93% found just once. The sample taken for sequencing was naive CD8+ T cells from PBMCs. The receptors stem from a man between 18 and 29 years old in good health. Some clones in this sample may be carry-over from other donors' samples. CDR3s include the opening cysteine and the closing phenylalanine or tryptophan. The order of the fields is J gene, D gene, clone size, V gene, CDR3 DNA, CDR3 protein. The D gene is left open where the match is weak. Not all rows give a size; the values are once, few, many and, for expanded clones, a class.

>TRBJ2-1|NA|NA|TRBV7-9
TGTGCCAGCAGCTTGAGACGGGGGACCTACAATGAGCAGTTCTTC
CASSLRRGTYNEQFF
>TRBJ2-2|NA|once|TRBV25-1
TGTGCCAACAGTGAATATGAAGGGGCCAACACCGGGGAGCTGTTTTTT
CANSEYEGANTGELFF
>TRBJ2-7|NA|NA|TRBV10-3
TGTGCCATCAGTGACGGCAGGGGAGATGAGCAGTACTTC
CAISDGRGDEQYF
>TRBJ1-1|NA|NA|TRBV27
TGTGCCAGCAGTTTGACCCTCTTGGGGACTGAAGCTTTCTTT
CASSLTLLGTEAFF
>TRBJ2-7|NA|NA|TRBV2
TGTGCCAGCAGTGAAGGGGCCGGGGGGCTCTACGAGCAGTACTTC
CASSEGAGGLYEQYF
>TRBJ2-2|NA|NA|TRBV10-3
TGTGCCACCTACCGGGACACATACACCGGGGAGCTGTTTTTT
CATYRDTYTGELFF
>TRBJ1-1|NA|NA|TRBV11-2
TGTGCCAGCAGGCCTAGTAGAAACACTGAAGCTTTCTTT
CASRPSRNTEAFF
>TRBJ2-3|TRBD1|once|TRBV6-5
TGTGCCAGCAGCCTGGGGACAGAACTCACAGATACGCAGTATTTT
CASSLGTELTDTQYF
>TRBJ1-3|NA|NA|TRBV10-3
TGTGCCATCAGTGAGTCGAAAGGGTTTGGAAACACCATATATTTT
CAISESKGFGNTIYF
>TRBJ2-5|TRBD1|NA|TRBV11-3
TGTGCCAGCAGCCCGGGGACAGAAGAGACCCAGTACTTC
CASSPGTEETQYF
>TRBJ1-5|NA|once|TRBV27
TGTGCCAGCAGTTCCGGAGGGGGATATAGCAATCAGCCCCAGCATTTT
CASSSGGGYSNQPQHF
>TRBJ1-2|TRBD1|once|TRBV9
TGTGCCAGCAGCGTAAGGGGGCAGGATGGCTACACCTTC
CASSVRGQDGYTF
>TRBJ2-5|NA|once|TRBV6-5
TGTGCCAGCAGCGAGGGAAGCGAAGAAGAGACCCAGTACTTC
CASSEGSEEETQYF
>TRBJ1-5|NA|NA|TRBV28
TGTGCCAGCAGTTGGGCGGGCAATCAGCCCCAGCATTTT
CASSWAGNQPQHF
>TRBJ2-3|NA|NA|TRBV4-1
TGCGCCAGCAGCCACCTAGGGGGAGGCCCAGATACGCAGTATTTT
CASSHLGGGPDTQYF
>TRBJ1-1|TRBD1|NA|TRBV15
TGTGCCACCAGCAGAGGGGAGACAGGGGTAACTGAAGCTTTCTTT
CATSRGETGVTEAFF
>TRBJ2-1|NA|NA|TRBV11-2
TGTGCCAGCAGCTACCCGGAGGGACACAATGAGCAGTTCTTC
CASSYPEGHNEQFF
>TRBJ2-3|NA|NA|TRBV19
TGTGCCAGTAGAGAAGTTGAAACAGGGTTTGAAGATACGCAGTATTTT
CASREVETGFEDTQYF
>TRBJ2-3|TRBD2|NA|TRBV2
TGTGCCAGCAGGGGGACTAGCGGGAGTTTCCGGGACACAGATACGCAGTATTTT
CASRGTSGSFRDTDTQYF
>TRBJ1-2|NA|NA|TRBV14
TGTGCCAGCAGCCAAGCGCCGACGGGCGGCTATGGCTACACCTTC
CASSQAPTGGYGYTF
>TRBJ2-5|NA|NA|TRBV2
TGTGCCAGCAGTGAAACGCGCAGGACCCAAGAGACCCAGTACTTC
CASSETRRTQETQYF
>TRBJ1-4|NA|NA|TRBV9
TGTGCCAGCAGCGTAGCAGACCAGAATGAAAAACTGTTTTTT
CASSVADQNEKLFF
>TRBJ1-5|NA|NA|TRBV4-1
TGCGCCAGCAGCCAGAGCTCCGGGCCCCAAAGGGGCAATCAGCCCCAGCATTTT
CASSQSSGPQRGNQPQHF
>TRBJ1-2|TRBD1|NA|TRBV4-3
TGCGCCAGCTCGCGCCCAGGGGGGGGAACCTATGGCTACACCTTC
CASSRPGGGTYGYTF
>TRBJ1-2|NA|NA|TRBV7-9
TGTGCCAGCAGCTTAGCGTCGGGGGCCCCTAACTATGGCTACACCTTC
CASSLASGAPNYGYTF
>TRBJ2-7|NA|NA|TRBV2
TGTGCCAGCAGCGCGGGCCGCTCCTACGAGCAGTACTTC
CASSAGRSYEQYF
>TRBJ2-7|TRBD2|NA|TRBV9
TGTGCCAGCAGCGTTTCCCCCCGGGAGGGACCGATCTCCTACGAGCAGTACTTC
CASSVSPREGPISYEQYF
>TRBJ2-7|NA|NA|TRBV9
TGTGCCAGCAGCCCAGGCCCCGGCGAGCAGTACTTC
CASSPGPGEQYF
>TRBJ1-2|NA|NA|TRBV7-9
TGTGCCAGCAGCTTTGGTGTCAGCGCCCTTTATGGCTACACCTTC
CASSFGVSALYGYTF
>TRBJ2-7|NA|NA|TRBV19
TGTGCCAGTAGTACCGGACCCTCTTACGAGCAGTACTTC
CASSTGPSYEQYF
>TRBJ2-1|NA|NA|TRBV30
TGTGCCTGGAGTGCCCGGAAGAACGTGTACAATGAGCAGTTCTTC
CAWSARKNVYNEQFF
>TRBJ2-1|NA|NA|TRBV29-1
TGCAGCGTCCCCCAGGGGCGAATAGAGCAGTTCTTC
CSVPQGRIEQFF
>TRBJ1-4|NA|NA|TRBV6-1
TGTGCCAGCAGTGGCCACCGGTTCAGTGAAAAACTGTTTTTT
CASSGHRFSEKLFF
>TRBJ1-5|NA|NA|TRBV15
TGTGCCACCAGCAGAGACTCGGCCGTCCATCAGCCCCAGCATTTT
CATSRDSAVHQPQHF
>TRBJ2-3|TRBD2|NA|TRBV9
TGTGCCAGCACTACGACTAGCGGGATGCCAGATACGCAGTATTTT
CASTTTSGMPDTQYF
>TRBJ2-7|TRBD2|NA|TRBV19
TGTGCCAGTAGTAGGGGAGGGTTGGGCGAGCAGTACTTC
CASSRGGLGEQYF
>TRBJ2-1|NA|NA|TRBV27
TGTGCCAGCAGTAGCAGGGGGGGGCACAATGAGCAGTTCTTC
CASSSRGGHNEQFF
>TRBJ1-2|NA|NA|TRBV7-9
TGTGCCAGCAGCTTAGTGGACACGGTTAACTATGGCTACACCTTC
CASSLVDTVNYGYTF
>TRBJ2-7|NA|NA|TRBV10-3
TGTGCCATCAGTGAGTCGATGGGTTCCTACGAGCAGTACTTC
CAISESMGSYEQYF
>TRBJ2-5|NA|NA|TRBV5-8
TGTGCCAGCAGCCCGGACGTCGTGCAGGAGACCCAGTACTTC
CASSPDVVQETQYF
>TRBJ2-1|NA|NA|TRBV5-1
TGCGCCAGCAGCTGGGAAGTCGGGCCTGAGCAGTTCTTC
CASSWEVGPEQFF
>TRBJ2-1|TRBD2|NA|TRBV9
TGTGCCAGCAGCGTAGTCGGACTAGCGGGAGGCTACAATGAGCAGTTCTTC
CASSVVGLAGGYNEQFF
>TRBJ1-1|TRBD1|NA|TRBV28
TGTGCCAGCAGTTGGGGACAGGGATCTGAAGCTTTCTTT
CASSWGQGSEAFF